This T cell receptor (beta chain) was captured by sequencing in a study of regulatory dendritic cells for organ transplantation. On the study more broadly: On day 6, the dendritic cells were exposed to LPS. General study points: Memory T cells were less diverse than naive, with memory CD8+ most oligoclonal. Regulatory dendritic cells appeared to expand memory CD8+ clones less than mature ones. Resting memory CD8+ T cells held the most alloreactive clonotypes.

This CDR3 is built from 17 residues. V was clipped by 3 bases and J by 3 bases; unmatched bases: 5. The germline CDR1 and CDR2 sequences are LGHNA and YSLEER. Repertoires were generated with immunoSEQ multiplex PCR, while TCRdb's copy carries only in-frame clones and drops some. Of more than 10,000 clones listed, around nine tenths were seen once; the top ten hold around 0.24%. Sorted subsets were CFSE-labeled and cultured roughly five days with allogeneic dendritic cells. This clone was counted once. Antigen unknown. The sequence was collected from a human donor in good health. The chain links TRBV4-3 to TRBJ2-3, with 14 bases aligning to TRBD2. The material sequenced was naive CD8+ T cells from blood cultured with regulatory dendritic cells. Subset of the sample: CD45RA+ naive T cells. The CDR3 bases are TGCGCCAGCAGCCAGAGGACTAGCGGGGGGAGTACAGATACGCAGTATTTT. This codes for CASSQRTSGGSTDTQYF.